This T cell receptor beta chain was documented in a study of blood T cell repertoires in COVID-19. In the source study's methods: The assay estimated nucleated cells by amplifying reference gene primers. Only in-frame clones appear in the TCRdb table, and some are missing; sequencing was by immunoSEQ multiplex PCR. The V and J calls and clone size are taken from that table; D and trimming were inferred from the DNA. Of 200,000 to 250,000 clones listed, about 88% are singletons. Germline CDR1 is MDHEN and CDR2 is SYDVKM. CDR3 length: 14 amino acids. V trimming: 5 bases; J trimming: 4 bases; junction bases outside the gene matches: 2.

The sequence was collected from a woman in her forties who had recovered from COVID-19. Sequenced sample: peripheral blood. The V call is TRBV28, the J call TRBJ1-3; 10 nucleotides align to TRBD1. In DNA, the CDR3 is TGTGCCAGCAGTACGACAGGGGGCGGAAACACCATATATTTT. Its translation is CASSTTGGGNTIYF. The complete variable domain, with remaining parts taken from reference TRBV28 and TRBJ1-3, reads DVKVTQSSRYLVKRTGEKVFLECVQDMDHENMFWYRQDPGLGLRLIYFSYDVKMKEKGDIPEGYSVSREKKERFSLILESASTNQTSMYLCASSTTGGGNTIYFGEGSWLTVV.